Shown below are 20 T cell receptor beta chains from a single sample sequenced in a study of beta chain features in type 1 diabetes. Study outcomes and limitations: Type 1 diabetes patients had TCRB CDR3s that were shorter (moderately but significantly so) in all four CD4+ subsets.

The entirety of the isolated RNA underwent reverse transcription, so expressed TCRB transcripts were sequenced. The table came from immunoSEQ multiplex PCR; TCRdb's copy has only in-frame clones and leaves some out. The sample holds 300,000 to 350,000 clones, 7% to 10% seen once. These TCRs are of unknown antigen specificity. Sample: central memory CD4+ T cells from blood. These receptors came from a man in his thirties or forties with type 1 diabetes.

This clone has more than one count but fewer than ten. This sequence joins TRBV7-2 and TRBJ1-6, with 7 bases matching TRBD1. After removal of 5 bases from V and 0 bases from J, the junction contained 1 base not matched to a gene. The CDR3 extends over 15 amino acids. In germline, CDR1 is SGHTA, CDR2 FQGNSA. CDR3 region: CASSRDSSYNSPLHF. CDR3 coding DNA: TGTGCCAGCAGCAGGGACAGCTCCTATAATTCACCCCTCCACTTT.

This clone was recorded a few times. The chain is built from TRBV20-1 and TRBJ2-5, with no clear D. Trimming removed 5 bases at V and 6 bases at J, with 4 bases between. In germline, CDR1 is DFQATT, CDR2 SNEGSKA (reference sequence). There are 9 residues in the CDR3. The CDR3 sequence is CSAGQTQYF. The CDR3, as DNA: TGCAGTGCTGGACAGACCCAGTACTTC.

Turning to this clone: Possible read error: a much larger clone is one base away. Other DNA sequences in this sample translate to the same CDR3. V usage is TRBV7-9 and J usage is TRBJ1-6; the match to TRBD1 covers 8 bases. CDR1 and CDR2 (germline): SEHNR, FQNEAQ (reference sequence). The CDR3 extends over 15 amino acids. J gave up 9 bases and V 4 bases, and 8 bases lay outside the gene matches. CDR3: CASSWGQVGRSPLHF. In DNA form, the CDR3 reads TGTGCCAGCAGCTGGGGACAGGTCGGGCGTTCACCCCTCCACTTT. Together with reference TRBV7-9 and TRBJ1-6, the CDR3 gives the full variable domain: DTGVSQNPRHKITKRGQNVTFRCDPISEHNRLYWYRQTLGQGPEFLTYFQNEAQLEKSRLLSDRFSAERPKGSFSTLEIQRTEQGDSAMYLCASSWGQVGRSPLHFGNGTRLTVT.

This clone was observed at least ten times. The CDR3 nucleotides are TGTGCCATCAGTGAGTTCGGGACTGAAGCTTTCTTT. Amino acid sequence: CAISEFGTEAFF. The chain joins TRBV10-3 to TRBJ1-1; no clear D gene. The germline V gene has CDR1 ENHRY and CDR2 SYGVKD. This CDR3 is 12 amino acids long. Trimming left V 1 base short and J 5 bases short, with 5 bases between.

The chain recombines TRBV4-1 with TRBJ2-5; 7 bases are a match to TRBD2. CDR1 and CDR2 from the germline V gene are MGHRA and YSYEKL. The CDR3 spans 16 residues. Unmatched junction bases numbered 11, after V lost 4 bases and J lost 3 bases. The CDR3 sequence is CASSPAGSGWEETQYF. CDR3 in DNA: TGCGCCAGCAGCCCGGCAGGTAGCGGGTGGGAAGAGACCCAGTACTTC.

This clone was seen more than once but under ten times. The gene calls are TRBV10-3 and TRBJ1-1, with a possible D match to TRBD1 (5 bases). Between the trimmed V and J ends, which lost 10 bases and 1 base, there was a span of 13 bases. The CDR3 consists of 13 residues. Germline CDR1 reads ENHRY; CDR2 reads SYGVKD. The CDR3 DNA sequence: TGTGCCACGGAAAACCAGGGGAACACTGAAGCTTTCTTT. Residues: CATENQGNTEAFF.

This clone was observed a few times. V and J are TRBV9 and TRBJ2-5; TRBD2 matches at 10 bases. V shed 0 bases and J 4 bases; nucleotides not matched to a gene: 6. Germline V gene data show CDR1 as SGDLS and CDR2 as YYNGEE. The CDR3 has 16 residues. CDR3 bases: TGTGCCAGCAGCGTAGGCCCAGCGGGGGGGCCAGAGACCCAGTACTTC. Protein product: CASSVGPAGGPETQYF.

In this sample, this clone turned up a few times. The rearrangement joins TRBV5-1 to TRBJ2-1; tentative D call: TRBD2 (6 bases). CDR3 length: 16 amino acids. CDR1 and CDR2 (germline): SGHRS, YFSETQ. The ends were cut back, 0 bases at V and 5 bases at J, with 15 bases in the middle. CDR3 residues: CASSLEGEVGHNEQFF. CDR3 DNA sequence: TGCGCCAGCAGCTTGGAAGGGGAGGTCGGCCACAATGAGCAGTTCTTC.

The rearrangement uses TRBV5-1 and TRBJ2-7, with TRBD1 matching over 8 bases. The CDR3 runs to 13 residues. The germline gives CDR1 SGHRS, CDR2 YFSETQ. Unmatched junction bases numbered 4, after V lost 4 bases and J lost 4 bases. Here the CDR3 DNA reads TGCGCCAGCAGCGGTGGGACAGGATACGAGCAGTACTTC. Encoded protein: CASSGGTGYEQYF.

The V call is TRBV9, the J call TRBJ1-2; D not resolved. Looked up from germline, CDR1 is SGDLS and CDR2 is YYNGEE. This CDR3 contains 14 residues. V gave up 0 bases and J gave up 8 bases, with 14 bases separating them. As DNA, the CDR3 is TGTGCCAGCAGCGTAGCTCACCAGGATCAAGGCTACACCTTC. This translates into CASSVAHQDQGYTF.

This clone turned up a few times. This sequence joins TRBV9 and TRBJ2-5, with D maybe TRBD1 (5 bases). Trimming pared 2 bases from V and 1 base from J, leaving 12 bases between. The CDR3 extends over 15 amino acids. CDR1 and CDR2 (germline): SGDLS, YYNGEE. The CDR3 DNA reads TGTGCCAGCAGCGTCCAGGGCAGCTTCCAAGAGACCCAGTACTTC. Protein sequence: CASSVQGSFQETQYF.

This clone was detected only a few times. The chain carries TRBV12-5 and TRBJ2-1; TRBD1 aligns across 7 bases. Unmatched junction bases numbered 9, after V lost 2 bases and J lost 2 bases. CDR1 and CDR2 from the germline V gene are LGHNT and FRNRAP. The CDR3 contains 17 residues. The CDR3 is CASGLTTGDGTYNEQFF. CDR3 DNA sequence: TGTGCTAGTGGTTTGACCACAGGGGATGGGACCTACAATGAGCAGTTCTTC.

This clone was recorded a few times. The chain joins TRBV28 to TRBJ1-6; 7 bases are shared with TRBD1. V was clipped by 3 bases and J by 14 bases; unmatched bases: 10. There are 14 residues in the CDR3. Germline CDR1 MDHEN, CDR2 SYDVKM. The CDR3 spells CASSLGTVRSTLHF. CDR3 bases: TGTGCCAGCAGTTTGGGGACAGTCCGTAGCACCCTCCACTTT.

The CDR3 coding sequence is TGTGCCAGCAGTTCCCGACTAGCGGGGTCCTACGAGCAGTACTTC. It yields the protein CASSSRLAGSYEQYF. The V call is TRBV6-5, the J call TRBJ2-7; 11 bases agree with TRBD2. CDR3 length: 15 amino acids. CDR1 and CDR2 (germline): MNHEY, SVGAGI. V was pared by 4 bases and J by 1 base, with 3 bases of the junction left unmatched.

The chain combines TRBV2 with TRBJ2-4; 7 bases line up with TRBD1. The J segment lost 4 bases and the V segment lost 11 bases, leaving 5 bases of the junction unmatched. The CDR3 loop spans 12 amino acids. Germline V gene data show CDR1 as SNHLY and CDR2 as FYNNEI. The CDR3 bases are TGTGCCGGAACAGGGGAGAAAAACATTCAGTACTTC. Translating it yields CAGTGEKNIQYF. Supplemented by reference TRBV2 and TRBJ2-4, the full variable domain reads EPEVTQTPSHQVTQMGQEVILRCVPISNHLYFYWYRQILGQKVEFLVSFYNNEISEKSEIFDDQFSVERPDGSNFTLKIRSTKLEDSAMYFCAGTGEKNIQYFGAGTRLSVL.

This clone was observed a few times. The rearrangement joins TRBV29-1 to TRBJ2-5; D tentatively fits TRBD1 or TRBD2 (6 bases each). CDR3 size: 14 residues. The germline CDR1 and CDR2 sequences are SQVTM and ANQGSEA. V gave up 6 bases and J gave up 1 base, with 15 bases separating them. The CDR3 DNA sequence: TGCAGCGTGGGGGGCAGCCTTGGCCAAGAGACCCAGTACTTC. Its translation is CSVGGSLGQETQYF.

V usage is TRBV5-6 and J usage is TRBJ1-4, with no clear D. The CDR3 extends over 13 amino acids. V was clipped by 0 bases and J by 5 bases, with 5 bases between them. The germline gives CDR1 SGHDT, CDR2 YYEEEE. The DNA for the CDR3 is TGTGCCAGCAGCTTGGACAGAAATGAAAAACTGTTTTTT. Its protein is CASSLDRNEKLFF.

This clone was counted many times. The chain couples TRBV7-2 to TRBJ2-1, with D perhaps being TRBD1 or TRBD2 (6 bases each). The V gene lost 5 bases and the J gene lost 12 bases, with 20 bases spanning the gap. The CDR3 has 14 amino acids. Germline values: CDR1 SGHTA, CDR2 FQGNSA. CDR3 DNA sequence: TGTGCCAGCAGCCCCCAGGACAGCCCCGGGGGGCAGTTCTTC. Protein product: CASSPQDSPGGQFF.

Worth noting for this clone: Just one base apart from a much larger clone, this may be a read error. The sample has other DNA sequences that encode this CDR3 too. The DNA for the CDR3 is TGTGCCAGCAGCACGACTAGCGGGGGGCAAGAGACCCAGTACTTC. Protein product: CASSTTSGGQETQYF. This rearrangement joins TRBV7-6 to TRBJ2-5, with 13 bases identical to TRBD2. The germline V gene encodes CDR1 SGHVS and CDR2 FNYEAQ. Trimming took 5 bases from V and 2 from J; bases not matched to a gene: 2. The CDR3 runs 15 residues.

This clone was observed a handful of times. The V and J genes are TRBV28 and TRBJ1-2; 7 bases match TRBD1. J was trimmed by 7 bases and V by 8 bases; bases with no gene match: 13. There are 14 residues in the CDR3. The germline gives CDR1 MDHEN, CDR2 SYDVKM. The CDR3 sequence: CASGRLDRDGGYTF. The CDR3 DNA is TGTGCCAGCGGTCGCCTAGACAGGGATGGTGGCTACACCTTC.